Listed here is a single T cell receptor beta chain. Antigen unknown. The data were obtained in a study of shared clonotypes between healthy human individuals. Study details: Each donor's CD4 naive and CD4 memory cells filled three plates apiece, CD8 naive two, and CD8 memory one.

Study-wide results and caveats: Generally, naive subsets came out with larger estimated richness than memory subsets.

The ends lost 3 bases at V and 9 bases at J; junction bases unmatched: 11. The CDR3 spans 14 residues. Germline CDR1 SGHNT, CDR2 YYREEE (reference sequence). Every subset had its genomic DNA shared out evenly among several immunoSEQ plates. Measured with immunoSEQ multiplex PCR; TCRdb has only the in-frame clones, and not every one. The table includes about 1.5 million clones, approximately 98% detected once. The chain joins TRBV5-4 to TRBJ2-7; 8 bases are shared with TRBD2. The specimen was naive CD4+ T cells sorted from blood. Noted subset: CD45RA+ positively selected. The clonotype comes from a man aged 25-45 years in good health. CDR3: CASSSPGLDHGQYF. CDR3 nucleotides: TGTGCCAGCAGCTCGCCGGGACTAGATCATGGGCAGTACTTC.